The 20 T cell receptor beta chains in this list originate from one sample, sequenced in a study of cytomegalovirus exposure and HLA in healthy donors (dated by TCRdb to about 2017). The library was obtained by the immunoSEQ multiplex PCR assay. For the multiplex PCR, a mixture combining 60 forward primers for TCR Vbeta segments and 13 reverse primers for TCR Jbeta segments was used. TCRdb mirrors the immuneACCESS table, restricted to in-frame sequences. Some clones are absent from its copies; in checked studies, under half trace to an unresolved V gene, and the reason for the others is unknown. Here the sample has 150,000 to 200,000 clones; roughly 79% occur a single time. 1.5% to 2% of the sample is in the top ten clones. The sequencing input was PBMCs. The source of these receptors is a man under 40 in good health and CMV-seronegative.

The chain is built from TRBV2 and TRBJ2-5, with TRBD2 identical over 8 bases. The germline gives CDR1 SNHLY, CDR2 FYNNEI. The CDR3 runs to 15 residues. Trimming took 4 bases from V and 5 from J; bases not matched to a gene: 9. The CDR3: CASSAAGAVEETQYF. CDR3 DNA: TGTGCCAGCAGTGCAGCGGGGGCGGTGGAGGAGACCCAGTACTTC.

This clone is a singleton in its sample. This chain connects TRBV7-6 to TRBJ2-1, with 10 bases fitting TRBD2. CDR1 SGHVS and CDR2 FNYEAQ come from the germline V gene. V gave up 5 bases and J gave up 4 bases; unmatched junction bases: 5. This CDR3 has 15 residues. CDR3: CASSIGLAEYNEQFF. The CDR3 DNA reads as TGTGCCAGCAGCATCGGACTAGCGGAATACAATGAGCAGTTCTTC.

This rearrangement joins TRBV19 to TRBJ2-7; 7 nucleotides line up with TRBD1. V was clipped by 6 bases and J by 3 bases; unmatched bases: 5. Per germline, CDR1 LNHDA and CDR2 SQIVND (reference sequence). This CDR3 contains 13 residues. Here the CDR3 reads CASSPGQNYEQYF. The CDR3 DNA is TGTGCCAGTAGCCCGGGACAGAACTACGAGCAGTACTTC.

CDR3 sequence reads: CASSDLATEAFF. In DNA, the CDR3 is TGTGCCAGCAGTGACTTGGCCACTGAAGCTTTCTTT. The chain is built from TRBV6-1 and TRBJ1-1; D is unresolved. This CDR3 is built from 12 residues. The germline V and J ends were trimmed by 3 bases and 4 bases, with 6 bases remaining between them. Germline V gene sequence: CDR1 MNHNS, CDR2 SASEGT.

The CDR3 protein is CASNMGLATYEQYF. CDR3 DNA: TGTGCCAGCAATATGGGACTAGCGACCTACGAGCAGTACTTC. The gene calls are TRBV6-1 and TRBJ2-7; 10 bases line up with TRBD2. V shed 7 bases and J 2 bases; nucleotides not matched to a gene: 5. This CDR3 has 14 amino acids. Germline V gene data show CDR1 as MNHNS and CDR2 as SASEGT.

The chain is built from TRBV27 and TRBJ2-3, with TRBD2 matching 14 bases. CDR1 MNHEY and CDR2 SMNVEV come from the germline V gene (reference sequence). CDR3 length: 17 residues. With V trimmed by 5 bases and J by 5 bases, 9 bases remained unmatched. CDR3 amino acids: CASSEMTSGRAVDTQYF. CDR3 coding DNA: TGTGCCAGCAGTGAGATGACTAGCGGGAGGGCCGTAGATACGCAGTATTTT.

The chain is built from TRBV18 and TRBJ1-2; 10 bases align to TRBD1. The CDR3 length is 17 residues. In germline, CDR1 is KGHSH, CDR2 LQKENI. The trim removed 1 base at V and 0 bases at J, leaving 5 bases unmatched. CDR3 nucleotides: TGTGCCAGCTCACCACGACAGGGGGCTGATTCTAACTATGGCTACACCTTC. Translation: CASSPRQGADSNYGYTF.

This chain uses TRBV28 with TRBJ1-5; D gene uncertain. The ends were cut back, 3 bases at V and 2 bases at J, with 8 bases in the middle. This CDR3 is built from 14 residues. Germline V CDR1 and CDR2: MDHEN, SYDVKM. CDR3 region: CASSFLAGNQPQHF. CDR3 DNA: TGTGCCAGCAGTTTCCTAGCCGGCAATCAGCCCCAGCATTTT.

CDR3 loop: CASSSTPTEAFF. CDR3 in DNA: TGTGCCAGCAGCTCGACACCCACTGAAGCTTTCTTT. V gene TRBV7-6 combines with J gene TRBJ1-1; D ambiguous. In germline, CDR1 is SGHVS, CDR2 FNYEAQ. This CDR3 spans 12 amino acids. Trimming left V 4 bases short and J 4 bases short, with 7 bases between.

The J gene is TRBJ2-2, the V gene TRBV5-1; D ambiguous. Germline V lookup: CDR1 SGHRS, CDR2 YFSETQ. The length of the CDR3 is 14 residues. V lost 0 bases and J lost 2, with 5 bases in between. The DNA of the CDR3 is TGCGCCAGCAGCTTGGATGGCAACACCGGGGAGCTGTTTTTT. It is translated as CASSLDGNTGELFF.

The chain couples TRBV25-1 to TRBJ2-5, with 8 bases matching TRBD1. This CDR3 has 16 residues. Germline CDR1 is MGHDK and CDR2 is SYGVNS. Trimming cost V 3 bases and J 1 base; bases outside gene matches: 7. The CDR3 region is CASSDPDDRGQETQYF. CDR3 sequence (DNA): TGTGCCAGCAGTGACCCAGACGACAGGGGCCAAGAGACCCAGTACTTC.

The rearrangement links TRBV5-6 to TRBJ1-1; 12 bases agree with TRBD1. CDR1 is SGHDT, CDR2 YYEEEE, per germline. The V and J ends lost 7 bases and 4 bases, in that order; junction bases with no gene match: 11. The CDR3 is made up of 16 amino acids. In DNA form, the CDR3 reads TGTGCCAGCGCCCTCCGGGACAGGGGGCGGGTCACTGAAGCTTTCTTT. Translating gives CASALRDRGRVTEAFF. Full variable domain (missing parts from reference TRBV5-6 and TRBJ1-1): DAGVTQSPTHLIKTRGQQVTLRCSPKSGHDTVSWYQQALGQGPQFIFQYYEEEERQRGNFPDRFSGHQFPNYSSELNVNALLLGDSALYLCASALRDRGRVTEAFFGQGTRLTVV.

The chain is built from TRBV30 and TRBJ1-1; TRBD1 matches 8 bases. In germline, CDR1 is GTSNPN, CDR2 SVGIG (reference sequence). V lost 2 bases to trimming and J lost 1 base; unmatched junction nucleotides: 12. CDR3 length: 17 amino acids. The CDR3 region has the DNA TGTGCCTGGAGTCAGACCACCGGGACAGGACAGAACACTGAAGCTTTCTTT. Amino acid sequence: CAWSQTTGTGQNTEAFF.

This CDR3 is CASSDRGLGNTEAFF. The CDR3 DNA sequence: TGTGCCAGCAGTGATCGGGGTCTCGGGAACACTGAAGCTTTCTTT. The J gene is TRBJ1-1, the V gene TRBV2, with D hard to call. The germline V and J ends were trimmed by 3 bases and 1 base, with 12 bases remaining between them. Germline CDR1 is SNHLY and CDR2 is FYNNEI. The CDR3 is made up of 15 amino acids.

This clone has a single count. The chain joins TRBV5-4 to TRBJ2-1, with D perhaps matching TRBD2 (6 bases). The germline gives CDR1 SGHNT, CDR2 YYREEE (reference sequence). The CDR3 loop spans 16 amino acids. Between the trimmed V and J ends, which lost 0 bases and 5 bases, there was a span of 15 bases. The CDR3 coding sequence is TGTGCCAGCAGCTTGGGGTTACGGGAGCGAAACAATGAGCAGTTCTTC. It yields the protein CASSLGLRERNNEQFF.

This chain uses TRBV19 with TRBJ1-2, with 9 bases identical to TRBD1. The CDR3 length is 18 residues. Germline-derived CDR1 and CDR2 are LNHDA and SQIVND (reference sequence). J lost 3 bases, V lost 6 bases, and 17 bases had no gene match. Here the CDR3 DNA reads TGTGCCAGTAGCACACAGCAGCCGGACAGGGGATATTACTATGGCTACACCTTC. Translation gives CASSTQQPDRGYYYGYTF.

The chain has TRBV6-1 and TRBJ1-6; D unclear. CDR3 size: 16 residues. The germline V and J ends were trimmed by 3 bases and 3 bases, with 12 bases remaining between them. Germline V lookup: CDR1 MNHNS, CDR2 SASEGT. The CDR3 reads CASSEFLHSYNSPLHF. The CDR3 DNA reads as TGTGCCAGCAGTGAGTTTTTGCACAGCTATAATTCACCCCTCCACTTT.

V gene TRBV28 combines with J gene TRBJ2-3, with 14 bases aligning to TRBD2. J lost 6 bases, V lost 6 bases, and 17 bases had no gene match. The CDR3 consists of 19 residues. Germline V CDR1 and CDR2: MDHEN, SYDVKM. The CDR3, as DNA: TGTGCCAGCAGCCAAGGAAAAATGACTAGCGGGAGGGAAACGGATACGCAGTATTTT. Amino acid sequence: CASSQGKMTSGRETDTQYF.

The DNA of the CDR3 is TGTGCCAGCAGCCCAACGCCCAGCGGTACATACGAGCAGTACTTC. The encoded protein is CASSPTPSGTYEQYF. This chain joins TRBV11-2 and TRBJ2-7, with TRBD2 as a possible D gene (5 bases). CDR3 length: 15 residues. Germline-derived CDR1 and CDR2 are SGHAT and FQNNGV. Trimming took off 5 bases at V and 4 bases at J, with 18 bases between the two ends. Together with reference TRBV11-2 and TRBJ2-7, the CDR3 gives the full variable domain: EAGVAQSPRYKIIEKRQSVAFWCNPISGHATLYWYQQILGQGPKLLIQFQNNGVVDDSQLPKDRFSAERLKGVDSTLKIQPAKLEDSAVYLCASSPTPSGTYEQYFGPGTRLTVT.

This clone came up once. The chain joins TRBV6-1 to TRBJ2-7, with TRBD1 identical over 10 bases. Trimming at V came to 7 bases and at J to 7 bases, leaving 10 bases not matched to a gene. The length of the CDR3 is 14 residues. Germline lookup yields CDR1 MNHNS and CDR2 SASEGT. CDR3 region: CASKGRTGGEEQYF. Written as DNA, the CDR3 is TGTGCCAGCAAGGGCAGGACAGGGGGAGAAGAGCAGTACTTC.